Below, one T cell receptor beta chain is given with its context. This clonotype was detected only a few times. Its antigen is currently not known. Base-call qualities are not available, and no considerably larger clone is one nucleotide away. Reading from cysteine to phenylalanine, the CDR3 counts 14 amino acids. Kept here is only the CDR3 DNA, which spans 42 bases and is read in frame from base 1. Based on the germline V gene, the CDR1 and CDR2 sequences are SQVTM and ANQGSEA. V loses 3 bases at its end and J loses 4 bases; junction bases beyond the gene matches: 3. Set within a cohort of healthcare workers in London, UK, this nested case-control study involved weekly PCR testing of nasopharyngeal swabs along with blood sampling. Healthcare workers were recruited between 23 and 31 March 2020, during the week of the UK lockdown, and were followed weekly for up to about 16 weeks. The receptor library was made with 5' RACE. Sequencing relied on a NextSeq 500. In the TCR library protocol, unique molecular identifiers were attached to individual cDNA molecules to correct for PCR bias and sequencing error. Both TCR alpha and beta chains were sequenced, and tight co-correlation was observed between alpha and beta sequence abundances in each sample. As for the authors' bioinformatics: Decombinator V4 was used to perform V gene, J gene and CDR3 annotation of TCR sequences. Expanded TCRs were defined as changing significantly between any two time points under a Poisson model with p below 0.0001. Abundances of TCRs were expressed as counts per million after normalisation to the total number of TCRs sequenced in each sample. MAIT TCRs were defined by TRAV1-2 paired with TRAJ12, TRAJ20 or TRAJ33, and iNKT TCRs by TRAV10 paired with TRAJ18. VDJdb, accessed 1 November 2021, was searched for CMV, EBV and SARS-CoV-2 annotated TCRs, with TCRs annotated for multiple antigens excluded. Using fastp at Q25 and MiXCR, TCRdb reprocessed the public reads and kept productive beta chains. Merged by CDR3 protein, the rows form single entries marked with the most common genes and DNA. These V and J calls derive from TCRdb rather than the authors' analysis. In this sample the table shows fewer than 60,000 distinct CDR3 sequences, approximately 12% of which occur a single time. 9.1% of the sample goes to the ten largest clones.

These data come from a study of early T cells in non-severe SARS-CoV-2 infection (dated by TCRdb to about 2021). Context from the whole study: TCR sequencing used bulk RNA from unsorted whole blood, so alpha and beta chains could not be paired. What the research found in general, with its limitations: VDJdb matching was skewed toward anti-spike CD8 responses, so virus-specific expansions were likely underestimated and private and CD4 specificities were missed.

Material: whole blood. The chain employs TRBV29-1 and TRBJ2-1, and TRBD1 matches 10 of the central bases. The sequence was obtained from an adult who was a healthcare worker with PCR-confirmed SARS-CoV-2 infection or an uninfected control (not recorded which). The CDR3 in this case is CSVDGTGVYNEQFF. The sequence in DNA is TGCAGCGTTGACGGGACAGGGGTTTACAATGAGCAGTTCTTC.